The clone carrying this T cell receptor beta chain was seen a handful of times. The antigen remains unidentified. This specimen belongs to a study of beta chain features in type 1 diabetes. Study outcomes and limitations: Naive, central memory and Treg TCRB repertoires seemed to resemble each other more closely in patients than they did in healthy donors.

This CDR3 has 14 amino acids. The V end was cut by 1 base, the J end by 0 bases, with 7 bases between. CDR1 and CDR2 (germline): MNHNS, SASEGT. Investigators reverse transcribed all isolated RNA, so they sequenced expressed TCRB transcripts. Profiled with immunoSEQ multiplex PCR; TCRdb holds only in-frame clones, not every one. The sample carries about half a million clones, roughly an eighth recorded once. Material: naive CD4+ T cells from blood. The receptor's source is a woman younger than 30 in good health. The chain has TRBV6-1 and TRBJ2-7, with D hard to call. CDR3 protein: CASSEGYDSYEQYV. The DNA of the CDR3 is TGTGCCAGCAGTGAAGGGTACGACTCCTACGAGCAGTACGTC.